These 30 T cell receptor beta chains were all obtained from the same sample, sequenced in a study of spatial heterogeneity in lung cancer. Time point described: blood at routine non-recurrence follow-up after resection. TCRdb itself ran the 5' RACE reads through MiXCR, one entry per CDR3 protein. The sample lists roughly 46,000 distinct CDR3 sequences, 12% seen once, with 30% to 35% in the top ten. This specimen was PBMCs, taken at follow-up. Receptors originate from a male donor with early-stage non-small cell lung cancer.

This clonotype was found many times. The gene calls are TRBV15 and TRBJ1-3, with 7 nucleotides matching TRBD1. This CDR3 has 17 amino acids. Trimming cost V 1 base and J 6 bases; bases outside gene matches: 12. Per germline, CDR1 LNHNV and CDR2 YYDKDF (reference sequence). The CDR3 DNA follows: TGTGCCACCAGCAGAGCTATGGGGCACAGGGGCCCAAACACCATATATTTT. Its protein product is CATSRAMGHRGPNTIYF.

This clonotype was seen many times. This sequence joins TRBV7-9 and TRBJ2-3; no reliable D call. V lost 4 bases and J 4 bases, leaving 6 bases between the germline ends. The CDR3 has 12 amino acids. Germline CDR1 reads SEHNR; CDR2 reads FQNEAQ (reference sequence). The CDR3 DNA is TGTGCCAGCAGCTCCTGGGCAGATACGCAGTATTTT. This translates into CASSSWADTQYF.

This clonotype was recorded many times. The genes are TRBV19 and TRBJ1-5; D perhaps matches TRBD1 (6 bases). This CDR3 has 13 amino acids. In germline, CDR1 is LNHDA, CDR2 SQIVND (reference sequence). The ends were cut back, 8 bases at V and 0 bases at J, with 8 bases in the middle. The CDR3 is CASAGVSNQPQHF. In nucleotides, the CDR3 is TGTGCCAGTGCAGGGGTTAGCAATCAGCCCCAGCATTTT.

The rearrangement links TRBV5-1 to TRBJ2-6; D may be TRBD1 (6 bases). The germline V gene encodes CDR1 SGHRS and CDR2 YFSETQ. The V end was cut by 4 bases, the J end by 0 bases, with 11 bases between. CDR3 length equals 16 residues. The CDR3 DNA reads TGCGCCAGCAGCCCGGACAGAACCTCTGGGGCCAACGTCCTGACTTTC. Its protein product is CASSPDRTSGANVLTF.

This clonotype was observed a handful of times. This sequence joins TRBV18 and TRBJ1-5; D perhaps matches TRBD1 (5 bases). V was cut by 2 bases and J by 7 bases, with 18 bases left in between. Germline V gives CDR1 KGHSH, CDR2 LQKENI. CDR3 length: 16 residues. The CDR3 here is CASSPNDQRGGQPQHF. The CDR3 bases are TGTGCCAGCTCACCAAATGATCAAAGGGGCGGACAGCCCCAGCATTTT.

This clonotype was detected many times. The chain uses TRBV20-1 and TRBJ2-3; D uncertain. CDR3 length: 14 amino acids. The germline gives CDR1 DFQATT, CDR2 SNEGSKA (reference sequence). V dropped 0 bases and J dropped 4 bases, with 11 bases sitting between them. The CDR3 nucleotides read TGCAGTGCTAGAGAAGGTTATTGGGCAGATACGCAGTATTTT. This gives the protein CSAREGYWADTQYF.

This clonotype has a handful of counts. The chain has TRBV6-5 and TRBJ1-3; TRBD1 matches 7 bases. Unmatched junction bases numbered 2, after V lost 2 bases and J lost 4 bases. Germline V gene data show CDR1 as MNHEY and CDR2 as SVGAGI. CDR3 size: 14 residues. The CDR3 protein is CASSYKTGGNTIYF. CDR3 in DNA: TGTGCCAGCAGTTACAAGACAGGGGGAAACACCATATATTTT.

The sample holds many counts of this clonotype. V usage is TRBV11-3 and J usage is TRBJ2-7, with TRBD2 identical over 9 bases. Germline CDR1 reads SGHNT; CDR2 reads YENEEA. CDR3 length: 13 residues. J was trimmed by 6 bases and V by 5 bases; bases with no gene match: 5. The CDR3 DNA follows: TGTGCCAGCAGCCTGGGACTAGCATCCGAGCAGTACTTC. Its protein is CASSLGLASEQYF.

The chain is built from TRBV7-9 and TRBJ2-7, with TRBD2 matching 13 bases. CDR1 and CDR2 from the germline V gene are SEHNR and FQNEAQ (reference sequence). V lost 4 bases, J lost 7 bases, and 10 bases stayed unmatched. The CDR3 length is 16 residues. CDR3 protein: CASSSAGTSGMWEQYF. Here the CDR3 DNA reads TGTGCCAGCAGCTCCGCCGGGACTAGCGGGATGTGGGAGCAGTACTTC.

This clonotype showed up many times. The V call is TRBV5-1, the J call TRBJ2-1; 9 nucleotides agree with TRBD2. J lost 1 base, V lost 4 bases, and 12 bases had no gene match. CDR1 SGHRS and CDR2 YFSETQ come from the germline V gene. The CDR3 has 18 residues. CDR3 sequence: CASSPSGAGGSSYNEQFF. Written as DNA, the CDR3 is TGCGCCAGCAGCCCCAGTGGAGCGGGAGGCTCATCCTACAATGAGCAGTTCTTC. The complete variable domain, with remaining parts taken from reference TRBV5-1 and TRBJ2-1, reads KAGVTQTPRYLIKTRGQQVTLSCSPISGHRSVSWYQQTPGQGLQFLFEYFSETQRNKGNFPGRFSGRQFSNSRSEMNVSTLELGDSALYLCASSPSGAGGSSYNEQFFGPGTRLTVL.

In this sample, this clonotype turned up many times. The V gene is TRBV7-9, the J gene TRBJ1-2; D is unresolved. The CDR3 covers 13 residues. Germline V lookup: CDR1 SEHNR, CDR2 FQNEAQ (reference sequence). The ends were cut back, 5 bases at V and 8 bases at J, with 15 bases in the middle. CDR3 loop: CASSNARNGGYTF. CDR3 nucleotides: TGTGCCAGCAGCAACGCCCGAAACGGGGGCTACACCTTC. The full variable domain, with the rest looked up from reference TRBV7-9 and TRBJ1-2, is DTGVSQNPRHKITKRGQNVTFRCDPISEHNRLYWYRQTLGQGPEFLTYFQNEAQLEKSRLLSDRFSAERPKGSFSTLEIQRTEQGDSAMYLCASSNARNGGYTFGSGTRLTVV.

This clonotype was picked up a small number of times. The chain recombines TRBV20-1 with TRBJ1-1; 12 positions match TRBD1. Unmatched junction bases numbered 10, after V lost 3 bases and J lost 2 bases. Germline values: CDR1 DFQATT, CDR2 SNEGSKA (reference sequence). The CDR3 loop spans 17 amino acids. CDR3 residues: CSARAPGQGAVNTEAFF. CDR3 coding DNA: TGCAGTGCTAGGGCTCCGGGACAGGGGGCCGTTAACACTGAAGCTTTCTTT.

To note about this clonotype: It may be a read error: a sequence one base away is much more abundant. The chain has TRBV6-6 and TRBJ1-5, with unresolved D. The CDR3 totals 15 residues. Per the germline V gene, CDR1 is MNHNY and CDR2 is SVGAGI (reference sequence). Trimming took off 7 bases at V and 1 base at J, with 14 bases between the two ends. This chain's CDR3 is CASTGFWESNQPQHF. In DNA, the CDR3 is TGTGCCAGCACTGGTTTCTGGGAGAGCAATCAGCCCCAGCATTTT.

This clonotype was counted many times. V and J are TRBV4-1 and TRBJ2-3, with D possibly matching TRBD1 (6 bases). The V gene's germline CDR1 is MGHRA and CDR2 YSYEKL. V lost 3 bases and J lost 4, with 17 bases in between. The CDR3 length is 16 residues. CDR3 sequence: CASSHQPGESADTQYF. CDR3 nucleotide sequence: TGCGCCAGCAGCCACCAGCCAGGGGAGTCGGCAGATACGCAGTATTTT.

At least ten counts were recorded for this clonotype. This sequence joins TRBV7-9 and TRBJ1-4, with 9 positions matching TRBD1. J gave up 5 bases and V 4 bases, and 2 bases lay outside the gene matches. Per germline, CDR1 SEHNR and CDR2 FQNEAQ (reference sequence). The CDR3 loop spans 14 amino acids. The CDR3, as DNA: TGTGCCAGCAGCTCCGGGACAGGGAATGAAAAACTGTTTTTT. It translates to CASSSGTGNEKLFF.

The table lists this clonotype with many counts. The chain is built from TRBV5-6 and TRBJ2-5, with D possibly TRBD1 on 6 matching bases. This CDR3 is 14 amino acids long. From germline, CDR1 is SGHDT and CDR2 YYEEEE. The V end lost 0 bases, the J end lost 4 bases, and 10 bases lay between the germline ends. The CDR3 loop is CASSLGGPGETQYF. CDR3 bases: TGTGCCAGCAGCTTGGGGGGGCCGGGAGAGACCCAGTACTTC.

This clonotype showed up many times. The chain combines TRBV7-9 with TRBJ2-3, with unresolved D. CDR3 length: 14 residues. Germline V gives CDR1 SEHNR, CDR2 FQNEAQ (reference sequence). V lost 5 bases and J 0 bases, leaving 9 bases between the germline ends. The chain's CDR3 is CASSPGLSTDTQYF. CDR3 sequence (DNA): TGTGCCAGCAGCCCAGGCCTTAGCACAGATACGCAGTATTTT.

This clonotype was seen many times. The chain couples TRBV11-2 to TRBJ2-1; the D gene is possibly TRBD1 (5 bases). V dropped 8 bases and J dropped 8 bases, with 19 bases sitting between them. There are 14 residues in the CDR3. Per the germline V gene, CDR1 is SGHAT and CDR2 is FQNNGV. CDR3 in DNA: TGTGCCAGCGCAACGATAAGGGGCCGGGATGAGCAGTTCTTC. This translates into CASATIRGRDEQFF.

This clonotype was counted between two and nine times. V and J are TRBV28 and TRBJ1-1, with D perhaps TRBD1 (5 bases). The CDR3 covers 14 residues. Germline V gene lookup returns CDR1 MDHEN and CDR2 SYDVKM. Trimming took 5 bases from V and 3 from J, leaving 13 bases between them. CDR3 sequence reads: CASSIPQAYTEAFF. CDR3 DNA sequence: TGTGCCAGCAGTATCCCACAGGCGTACACTGAAGCTTTCTTT.

This clonotype was recorded many times. The chain is built from TRBV11-1 and TRBJ2-7, with 8 bases aligning to TRBD1. CDR1 is SGHAT and CDR2 is FQDESV in the germline V gene (reference sequence). The CDR3 is made up of 15 amino acids. V lost 5 bases, J lost 0 bases, and 6 bases stayed unmatched. The CDR3 sequence is CASSTGQGSSYEQYF. The CDR3 nucleotides are TGTGCCAGCAGCACCGGACAGGGAAGCTCCTACGAGCAGTACTTC.

This clonotype was seen repeatedly, ten times or more. The rearrangement joins TRBV7-2 to TRBJ2-3; unclear D gene. The CDR3 contains 12 residues. Looked up from germline, CDR1 is SGHTA and CDR2 is FQGNSA. V was cut by 1 base and J by 5 bases, with 4 bases left in between. CDR3 DNA: TGTGCCAGCAGCTTAGGGCGAGATACGCAGTATTTT. Amino acids: CASSLGRDTQYF.

This clonotype was seen many times. This chain connects TRBV7-8 to TRBJ1-6; D gene ambiguous. The CDR3 contains 13 residues. Germline V gene lookup returns CDR1 SGHVS and CDR2 FQNEAQ. Trimming shortened V by 4 bases and J by 6 bases, and 7 bases separated the two germline ends. The CDR3 bases are TGTGCCAGCAGCTGGTTGTCTAATTCACCCCTCCACTTT. Translating gives CASSWLSNSPLHF.

This clonotype occurred many times. The rearrangement uses TRBV28 and TRBJ1-5; TRBD1 matches 7 bases. V trimming: 3 bases; J trimming: 5 bases; junction bases outside the gene matches: 4. The CDR3 consists of 14 residues. The germline CDR1 and CDR2 sequences are MDHEN and SYDVKM. DNA of the CDR3: TGTGCCAGCAGTTTTTCGGACAGGTATCAGCCCCAGCATTTT. It is translated as CASSFSDRYQPQHF.

The J gene is TRBJ2-7, the V gene TRBV29-1; D ambiguous. Trimming took off 4 bases at V and 0 bases at J, with 13 bases between the two ends. The CDR3 spans 14 residues. Germline-derived CDR1 and CDR2 are SQVTM and ANQGSEA. CDR3 bases: TGCAGCGTTGCTGGCGGAGCCTCCTCCTACGAGCAGTACTTC. Its protein product is CSVAGGASSYEQYF.

For the CDR3, the DNA is TGCGCCAGCAGCTTGTCCGGGACTAGCGATTACAATGAGCAGTTCTTC. Translated: CASSLSGTSDYNEQFF. The gene calls are TRBV5-1 and TRBJ2-1; 10 bases are shared with TRBD2. The CDR3 extends over 16 amino acids. From germline, CDR1 is SGHRS and CDR2 YFSETQ. Germline trimming cut 1 base from V and 4 bases from J; bases unmatched to any gene: 5.

V gene TRBV5-1 combines with J gene TRBJ2-7, with a weak D call TRBD2 (6 bases). Germline values: CDR1 SGHRS, CDR2 YFSETQ. Deletions cut 4 bases from V and 2 bases from J, with 16 bases between. The CDR3 sequence is 15 residues long. The CDR3 DNA reads as TGCGCCAGCAGCGTTCGACTAGGGACGGCCTACGAGCAGTACTTC. Translated, it gives CASSVRLGTAYEQYF.

This clonotype showed up many times. The rearrangement links TRBV6-2 or TRBV6-3 to TRBJ2-7; 8 positions match TRBD1. Trimming at V came to 8 bases and at J to 2 bases, leaving 8 bases not matched to a gene. CDR3 length: 14 amino acids. Germline lookup yields CDR1 MNHEY and CDR2 SVGEGT. CDR3 in amino acids: CASRGTGNPYEQYF. The CDR3 DNA reads TGTGCCAGCCGGGGGACAGGCAACCCCTACGAGCAGTACTTC.

This clonotype was seen a few times. V usage is TRBV7-9 and J usage is TRBJ2-2, with D hard to call. V gave up 5 bases and J gave up 4 bases, with 20 bases separating them. The CDR3 length is 17 residues. CDR1 is SEHNR, CDR2 FQNEAQ, per germline (reference sequence). The CDR3 loop is CASSPSAPYGTTGELFF. For the CDR3, the DNA is TGTGCCAGCAGCCCATCAGCTCCCTACGGAACCACCGGGGAGCTGTTTTTT.

This clonotype was found many times. The chain is built from TRBV7-2 and TRBJ2-1, with D uncertain. Trimming shortened V by 4 bases and J by 4 bases, and 11 bases separated the two germline ends. This CDR3 contains 14 residues. CDR1 is SGHTA and CDR2 is FQGNSA in the germline V gene. CDR3 sequence: CASSSQTSYNEQFF. In DNA form, the CDR3 reads TGTGCCAGCAGCTCGCAAACATCATACAATGAGCAGTTCTTC.

This clonotype was detected many times. This chain uses TRBV6-6 with TRBJ2-7; tentative D call: TRBD2 (6 bases). CDR1 and CDR2 from the germline V gene are MNHNY and SVGAGI (reference sequence). The CDR3 extends over 12 amino acids. Trimming removed 8 bases from V and 5 bases from J, with 13 bases in between. CDR3 region: CASAGWRDEQYF. The CDR3 DNA reads as TGTGCCAGCGCAGGGTGGAGGGACGAGCAGTACTTC.